This record covers a single T cell receptor (beta chain). The data were obtained in a study of blood T cell repertoires in COVID-19. Study background: Material from acute and convalescent COVID-19 was sourced from the United States, Italy and Spain. In each case, the material was cDNA or gDNA derived from T cells, B-cell-depleted T cells, or PBMCs.

Those enrolled in Seattle joined during active infection and were followed longitudinally afterward. In the original processing: Amplified reference gene primers provided the basis for estimating nucleated cell counts. Produced via immunoSEQ multiplex PCR; TCRdb's table is partial and in-frame only. From that table come the V and J calls and clone size; the DNA was used to work out D and trimming. The sample lists fewer than 650,000 clones; approximately 91% were seen once. The CDR3 consists of 13 residues. CDR1 is MRHNA and CDR2 is SNTAGT in the germline V gene. Trimming left V 3 bases short and J 5 bases short, with 10 bases between.

This chain joins TRBV6-4 and TRBJ1-1; D not certain. The sequence came from a woman aged 45-65 years with COVID-19, enrolled during active disease. Sample: peripheral blood. CDR3 sequence: CASSEGSRTEAFF. CDR3 DNA sequence: TGTGCCAGCAGTGAGGGGAGCAGGACTGAAGCTTTCTTT.